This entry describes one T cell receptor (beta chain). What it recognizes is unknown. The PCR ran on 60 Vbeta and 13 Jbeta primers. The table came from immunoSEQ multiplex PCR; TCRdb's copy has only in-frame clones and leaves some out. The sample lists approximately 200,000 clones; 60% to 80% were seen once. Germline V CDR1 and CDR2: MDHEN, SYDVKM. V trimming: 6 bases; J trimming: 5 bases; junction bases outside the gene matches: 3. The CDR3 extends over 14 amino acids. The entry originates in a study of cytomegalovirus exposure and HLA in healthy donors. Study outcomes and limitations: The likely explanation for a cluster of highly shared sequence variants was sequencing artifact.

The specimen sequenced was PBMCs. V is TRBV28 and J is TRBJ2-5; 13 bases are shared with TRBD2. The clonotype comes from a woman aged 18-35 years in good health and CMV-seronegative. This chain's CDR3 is CASRLGLAGETQYF. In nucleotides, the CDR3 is TGTGCCAGCAGGCTGGGACTAGCGGGGGAGACCCAGTACTTC. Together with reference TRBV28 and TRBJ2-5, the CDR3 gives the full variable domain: DVKVTQSSRYLVKRTGEKVFLECVQDMDHENMFWYRQDPGLGLRLIYFSYDVKMKEKGDIPEGYSVSREKKERFSLILESASTNQTSMYLCASRLGLAGETQYFGPGTRLLVL.